These 13 T cell receptor beta chains were sequenced from one sample in a study of T cell repertoires in aging, cancer and after chemotherapy. Multiplex touch-down PCR with TRB-A/B primers amplified rearranged V-D-J TRB sequences. TCRdb ran MiXCR on the multiplex PCR reads and lists one entry per CDR3 protein. The sample shows around 12,000 distinct CDR3 sequences, 25% to 35% of them seen only once. Peripheral blood genomic DNA, not sorted cells or RNA, was the template. Sequencing was carried out using blood. These receptors were taken from a human donor with a blood cancer.

Notes on this clonotype: A much more abundant neighbour one base away suggests this may be a read error. The CDR3 sequence is CACREGWDDRFTLDTQYF. The DNA for the CDR3 is TGTGCCTGTAGAGAGGGTTGGGACGATCGTTTCACGCTGGATACGCAGTATTTT. This chain links TRBV19 with TRBJ2-3; D possibly matches TRBD1 or TRBD2 (5 bases each). Germline V gives CDR1 LNHDA, CDR2 SQIVND (reference sequence). The CDR3 runs to 18 residues.

This clonotype rates as medium-sized. The genes are TRBV6-2 or TRBV6-3 and TRBJ2-3; no clear D gene. The CDR3 has 12 residues. Between the trimmed V and J ends, which lost 2 bases and 3 bases, there was a span of 3 bases. CDR1 and CDR2 from the germline V gene are MNHEY and SVGEGT. The CDR3 loop is CASSYTTDTQYF. In DNA form, the CDR3 reads TGTGCCAGCAGTTACACTACAGATACGCAGTATTTT.

The chain recombines TRBV7-2 with TRBJ2-5; D call uncertain. Trimming took off 5 bases at V and 1 base at J, with 2 bases between the two ends. The V gene's germline CDR1 is SGHTA and CDR2 FQGNSA. CDR3 length: 11 amino acids. The DNA for the CDR3 is TGTGCCAGCAGCCTCCAAGAGACCCAGTACTTC. Amino acids: CASSLQETQYF.

This clonotype was detected only a few times. This chain joins TRBV12-3 or TRBV12-4 and TRBJ1-4; tentative D call: TRBD1 (6 bases). The CDR3 covers 16 residues. Deletions cut 4 bases from V and 1 base from J, with 13 bases between. The CDR3 nucleotides are TGTGCCAGCAGTTCAAAACGCAGGGGAACTAATGAAAAACTGTTTTTT. Translated: CASSSKRRGTNEKLFF.

This clonotype is deemed medium-sized. This chain links TRBV29-1 with TRBJ2-7; 10 bases are shared with TRBD1. V trimming: 6 bases; J trimming: 2 bases; junction bases outside the gene matches: 7. The CDR3 spans 14 residues. Germline V gives CDR1 SQVTM, CDR2 ANQGSEA. CDR3 bases: TGCAGCGTCCTCCGGGACAGGGGTACCTACGAGCAGTACTTC. This translates into CSVLRDRGTYEQYF.

This clonotype turned up a few times. This sequence joins TRBV30 and TRBJ1-3, with D perhaps TRBD1 (6 bases). CDR1 and CDR2 from the germline V gene are GTSNPN and SVGIG (reference sequence). The V and J ends lost 2 bases and 2 bases respectively, with 10 bases between them. The CDR3 length is 14 residues. The CDR3 loop reads CAWSTGRAGNTIYF. Here the CDR3 DNA reads TGTGCCTGGAGTACAGGGAGAGCTGGAAACACCATATATTTT. Looking up the rest from reference TRBV30 and TRBJ1-3 gives the full variable domain: SQTIHQWPATLVQPVGSPLSLECTVEGTSNPNLYWYRQAAGRGLQLLFYSVGIGQISSEVPQNLSASRPQDRQFILSSKKLLLSDSGFYLCAWSTGRAGNTIYFGEGSWLTVV.

In this sample, this clonotype is medium-sized (0.01 to 0.1%). The chain has TRBV29-1 and TRBJ2-1; 11 bases match TRBD1. Germline assignment: CDR1 SQVTM and CDR2 ANQGSEA. The CDR3 is 16 amino acids. V lost 2 bases to trimming and J lost 6 bases; unmatched junction nucleotides: 9. The CDR3 sequence is CSVEPGGTGGFNEQFF. For the CDR3, the DNA is TGCAGCGTTGAACCTGGCGGGACAGGGGGTTTCAATGAGCAGTTCTTC.

V gene TRBV20-1 combines with J gene TRBJ2-1, with 10 bases lining up with TRBD2. This CDR3 spans 15 amino acids. The germline V gene has CDR1 DFQATT and CDR2 SNEGSKA (reference sequence). V lost 5 bases and J lost 3; bases outside the gene matches: 7. In DNA form, the CDR3 reads TGCAGTGCTCCCAGGGGGACTAGCGACTACAATGAGCAGTTCTTC. This encodes CSAPRGTSDYNEQFF.

This clonotype counts as medium-sized. The genes are TRBV12-3 or TRBV12-4 and TRBJ2-1; D is uncertain. V lost 0 bases to trimming and J lost 5 bases, with 5 bases between them. This CDR3 is 13 amino acids long. The CDR3 reads CASSLAPHNEQFF. The DNA for the CDR3 is TGTGCCAGCAGTTTAGCGCCCCACAATGAGCAGTTCTTC.

The chain joins TRBV27 to TRBJ2-2, with TRBD2 matching 12 bases. Germline V gene sequence: CDR1 MNHEY, CDR2 SMNVEV (reference sequence). V lost 4 bases, J lost 3 bases, and 3 bases stayed unmatched. The CDR3 consists of 16 residues. CDR3 residues: CASSSGLAGYTGELFF. CDR3 coding DNA: TGTGCCAGCAGTTCCGGACTAGCGGGGTACACCGGGGAGCTGTTTTTT.

The chain uses TRBV6-2 or TRBV6-3 and TRBJ2-4; D may match TRBD1 or TRBD2 (5 bases each). V lost 7 bases to trimming and J lost 6 bases, with 13 bases between them. Germline loops: CDR1 MNHEY, CDR2 SVGEGT. CDR3 size: 13 residues. The CDR3 loop reads CASIGDLRNIQYF. The CDR3 nucleotides read TGTGCCAGCATAGGGGACCTGCGAAACATTCAGTACTTC.

This clonotype was seen many times. The rearrangement joins TRBV30 to TRBJ1-2; 9 positions agree with TRBD1. Germline CDR1 and CDR2: GTSNPN and SVGIG (reference sequence). With V trimmed by 0 bases and J by 6 bases, 11 bases remained unmatched. The CDR3 consists of 16 residues. CDR3: CAWSVGTGRLIDGYTF. The DNA of the CDR3 is TGTGCCTGGAGTGTTGGGACAGGGAGATTGATTGATGGCTACACCTTC. Supplemented by reference TRBV30 and TRBJ1-2, the full variable domain reads SQTIHQWPATLVQPVGSPLSLECTVEGTSNPNLYWYRQAAGRGLQLLFYSVGIGQISSEVPQNLSASRPQDRQFILSSKKLLLSDSGFYLCAWSVGTGRLIDGYTFGSGTRLTVV.

Turning to this clonotype: A much larger clone differs by one base, so this may be a read error. The chain combines TRBV18 with TRBJ2-3; possibly TRBD2 for D (5 bases). This CDR3 comprises 15 residues. Germline loops: CDR1 KGHSH, CDR2 LQKENI. Between the trimmed V and J ends, which lost 3 bases and 11 bases, there was a span of 21 bases. The CDR3 sequence: CASSPGIGEPGKQYF. CDR3 in DNA: TGTGCCAGCTCACCGGGAATTGGAGAGCCGGGGAAGCAGTATTTT.